This T cell receptor (beta chain) stems from a study of spatial heterogeneity in lung cancer. This sample's time point: blood at routine non-recurrence follow-up after resection. A unique molecular identifier was attached to every TCR cDNA molecule. TCRdb reprocessed the 5' RACE reads via MiXCR and lists one record per CDR3 protein. Of 25,000 to 35,000 distinct CDR3 sequences in the sample, under 11% were seen once. This clonotype was observed many times. This CDR3 has 13 amino acids. Germline values: CDR1 MNHNY, CDR2 SVGAGI (reference sequence). V lost 3 bases to trimming and J lost 5 bases, with 7 bases between them.

The sample here was PBMCs, taken at follow-up. The TCR originated in a female donor with early-stage non-small cell lung cancer. The chain carries TRBV6-6 and TRBJ2-2; the D gene is possibly TRBD2 (6 bases). CDR3 bases: TGTGCCAGCAGTTATGGAGGGACCGGGGAGCTGTTTTTT. As protein: CASSYGGTGELFF.